Detailed here is one T cell receptor (beta chain). In its sample, this clone was seen once. Its cognate antigen has yet to be identified. No qualities accompany the bases; no much larger clone lies one base away. This record belongs to a study of blood T cell repertoires in COVID-19 (TCRdb year 2020). Regarding the complete study: Samples from collaborators originated in the United States, Italy and Spain and spanned both the acute and convalescent phases of COVID-19. The dataset comprised deeply sampled blood TCRbeta repertoires from subjects exposed to, actively infected with, or recovered from COVID-19. The repertoires were released in a freely available public database meant as a resource for research on the immune response to SARS-CoV-2. Sample metadata almost always included a de-identified subject ID, COVID-19 status, age in years and sex. The prospective study material was composed of cDNA or gDNA derived from T cells, B-cell-depleted T cells, or PBMCs. Samples came from the ongoing ImmuneRACE study (first 160 participants) plus 1,254 subjects from 6 global collaborators. Where available, HLA class I and class II types were taken from metadata supplied by the sample provider and were not determined by assay-based typing.

From a lookup of the germline V gene, CDR1 and CDR2 are SQVTM and ANQGSEA. Including the terminal cysteine and phenylalanine, the CDR3 comprises 16 residues. Only CDR3 DNA is held: 48 bases, read in frame from base 1. Clipping removes 0 bases from V and 5 bases from J, with 8 as the unmatched junction base count. The collaborating institutions used their own protocols to collect whole blood in K2EDTA tubes. For TCRbeta analysis, collaborators shipped samples in one of three forms: frozen whole blood, isolated PBMCs, or DNA extracted from either of those sample types. TCRbeta CDR3 regions were amplified from genomic DNA by means of the immunoSEQ Assay, a bias-controlled multiplex PCR. The original methods were these. The number of nucleated cells in each sample was estimated by amplification of reference gene primers within the assay. To quantify the absolute abundance of each unique TCRbeta CDR3 rearrangement, sequence reads were collapsed and filtered. For each sample, productive Simpson clonality was calculated as the square root of Simpson's diversity index across productive rearrangements. The source is immuneACCESS, and TCRdb retained only in-frame sequences with V and J called. Part of the clones is not carried over; for the studies checked, unresolved V genes explain less than half of this, and the remainder is unexplained. V and J calls and clone size are those listed in that table; D and trimming were worked out from the DNA. Here the sample has roughly 120,000 clones; around 80% occur a single time. 0.65% to 0.9% of the sample rests with the top ten.

Summary of the overall study and its limitations: The amount of clinical and demographic metadata varied by source and participant and was provided uncurated.

The specimen was peripheral blood. In this chain, TRBV29-1 is recombined with TRBJ2-1; TRBD2 lines up with 9 middle nucleotides. This receptor was taken from a woman between 70 and 85 years old with acute or convalescent COVID-19. In nucleotides, the sequence is TGCAGCGTTGAAGACCTCCCCGCGGGGGGGGACAATGAGCAGTTCTTC. Its protein is CSVEDLPAGGDNEQFF.